This entry lists 22 T cell receptor beta chains sequenced from one sample in a study of T cells in localized non-small cell lung cancer. Some clones are missing from TCRdb's copy, which holds only in-frame ones; the method was immunoSEQ multiplex PCR. The sample shows around 70,000 clones, approximately 84% of them seen only once. Here the sequenced sample was peripheral blood, taken before any cancer treatment. Every receptor here comes from an older female donor with stage I lung adenocarcinoma.

V usage is TRBV2 and J usage is TRBJ1-2; 8 nucleotides align to TRBD1. The V and J ends lost 8 bases and 4 bases, in that order; junction bases with no gene match: 3. The CDR3 has 12 residues. In germline, CDR1 is SNHLY, CDR2 FYNNEI. CDR3 sequence (DNA): TGTGCCAGCGCAGGGGGCGGCTATGGCTACACCTTC. Residues: CASAGGGYGYTF.

The chain has TRBV6-1 and TRBJ2-1; 7 bases align to TRBD1. The CDR3 extends over 15 amino acids. The germline V gene encodes CDR1 MNHNS and CDR2 SASEGT. Trimming took 4 bases from V and 2 from J; bases not matched to a gene: 5. Written as DNA, the CDR3 is TGTGCCAGCAGTGGACAGGGAGTCCCCTACAATGAGCAGTTCTTC. Amino acids: CASSGQGVPYNEQFF.

This clone came up a few times. Other nucleotide sequences in the sample specify the same CDR3. This rearrangement joins TRBV11-3 to TRBJ2-7; D unclear. Trimming pared 0 bases from V and 7 bases from J, leaving 10 bases between. Germline values: CDR1 SGHNT, CDR2 YENEEA. The CDR3 covers 13 residues. The CDR3, as DNA: TGTGCCAGCAGCTTAGATTGGGCCGGGGAGCAGTACTTC. Protein product: CASSLDWAGEQYF.

V and J are TRBV4-3 and TRBJ1-3; 11 nucleotides line up with TRBD1. The CDR3 has 17 residues. With 3 bases clipped from V and 3 bases from J, the junction kept 7 bases outside the gene matches. Germline V gene lookup returns CDR1 LGHNA and CDR2 YSLEER. The CDR3, as DNA: TGCGCCAGCAGCCAGCAGGGACAGGGGGTCTTTGGAAACACCATATATTTT. Its translation: CASSQQGQGVFGNTIYF.

The chain recombines TRBV6-5 with TRBJ2-7, with D perhaps being TRBD1 or TRBD2 (5 bases each). Germline V lookup: CDR1 MNHEY, CDR2 SVGAGI. The V and J ends lost 6 bases and 4 bases respectively, with 13 bases between them. There are 13 residues in the CDR3. CDR3 region: CASSTPGTYEQYF. CDR3 nucleotides: TGTGCCAGCAGCACCCCAGGGACGTACGAGCAGTACTTC.

The J gene is TRBJ2-3, the V gene TRBV2; TRBD2 matches 9 bases. The germline V gene encodes CDR1 SNHLY and CDR2 FYNNEI. Unmatched junction bases numbered 13, after V lost 6 bases and J lost 0 bases. This CDR3 contains 18 residues. The CDR3 here is CASRVGLARRSSTDTQYF. CDR3 sequence (DNA): TGTGCCAGCAGGGTCGGACTAGCGAGAAGGTCTAGCACAGATACGCAGTATTTT.

This chain joins TRBV19 and TRBJ1-2, with 8 nucleotides matching TRBD1. From germline, CDR1 is LNHDA and CDR2 SQIVND (reference sequence). After removal of 9 bases from V and 8 bases from J, the junction contained 11 bases not matched to a gene. This CDR3 has 13 amino acids. The CDR3 loop reads CASWDRSLRGYTF. The CDR3, as DNA: TGTGCCAGCTGGGACAGGTCCTTAAGAGGCTACACCTTC.

The chain uses TRBV7-6 and TRBJ2-5; D is possibly TRBD1 (6 bases). Germline V CDR1 and CDR2: SGHVS, FNYEAQ. The germline V and J ends were trimmed by 4 bases and 5 bases, with 11 bases remaining between them. The CDR3 totals 13 residues. Written as DNA, the CDR3 is TGTGCCAGCAGCTATACAGGGTGGGAGACCCAGTACTTC. This translates into CASSYTGWETQYF. Together with reference TRBV7-6 and TRBJ2-5, the CDR3 gives the full variable domain: GAGVSQSPRYKVTKRGQDVALRCDPISGHVSLYWYRQALGQGPEFLTYFNYEAQQDKSGLPNDRFSAERPEGSISTLTIQRTEQRDSAMYRCASSYTGWETQYFGPGTRLLVL.

The CDR3: CASTPTSGYNEQFF. DNA of the CDR3: TGTGCCAGCACCCCGACTAGCGGCTACAATGAGCAGTTCTTC. The rearrangement uses TRBV9 and TRBJ2-1, with TRBD2 matching over 9 bases. V lost 6 bases and J lost 3; bases outside the gene matches: 4. The CDR3 is 14 amino acids. Per the germline V gene, CDR1 is SGDLS and CDR2 is YYNGEE.

The chain has TRBV7-2 and TRBJ1-1; TRBD1 is a possible D gene (5 bases). The CDR3 spans 13 residues. V was pared by 3 bases and J by 3 bases, with 8 bases between. Per the germline V gene, CDR1 is SGHTA and CDR2 is FQGNSA. In DNA form, the CDR3 reads TGTGCCAGCAGCTTGGGACTGGACACTGAAGCTTTCTTT. Translated: CASSLGLDTEAFF. The full variable domain, in which reference TRBV7-2 and TRBJ1-1 provide the parts outside the CDR3, is GAGVSQSPSNKVTEKGKDVELRCDPISGHTALYWYRQSLGQGLEFLIYFQGNSAPDKSGLPSDRFSAERTGGSVSTLTIQRTQQEDSAVYLCASSLGLDTEAFFGQGTRLTVV.

This chain joins TRBV19 and TRBJ2-7, with 8 bases aligning to TRBD1. With V trimmed by 5 bases and J by 4 bases, 13 bases remained unmatched. CDR1 is LNHDA and CDR2 is SQIVND in the germline V gene (reference sequence). The CDR3 loop spans 16 amino acids. The CDR3 spells CASSLRSGTGVYEQYF. The CDR3 coding sequence is TGTGCCAGTAGTCTCCGCTCCGGGACAGGAGTATACGAGCAGTACTTC. Drawing the rest from reference TRBV19 and TRBJ2-7, the complete variable domain is DGGITQSPKYLFRKEGQNVTLSCEQNLNHDAMYWYRQDPGQGLRLIYYSQIVNDFQKGDIAEGYSVSREKKESFPLTVTSAQKNPTAFYLCASSLRSGTGVYEQYFGPGTRLTVT.

The DNA for the CDR3 is TGTGCCAGCAGCCCAATATCAACAGGGGGCTCTGGCTACACCTTC. Its protein is CASSPISTGGSGYTF. The genes are TRBV6-6 and TRBJ1-2, with 9 bases that match TRBD1. The germline V gene has CDR1 MNHNY and CDR2 SVGAGI (reference sequence). V was pared by 6 bases and J by 7 bases, with 12 bases of the junction left unmatched. This CDR3 comprises 15 residues.

The table lists this clone with a few counts. The chain couples TRBV7-6 to TRBJ1-6; maybe TRBD1 (5 bases). CDR3 length: 13 amino acids. Germline-derived CDR1 and CDR2 are SGHVS and FNYEAQ. Trimming removed 3 bases at V and 13 bases at J, with 13 bases between. CDR3 residues: CASSLGGGRPLHF. The CDR3 bases are TGTGCCAGCAGCTTGGGGGGAGGGCGTCCCCTCCACTTT.

The rearrangement joins TRBV5-1 to TRBJ2-2; the D is unclear. This CDR3 has 15 amino acids. The V and J ends lost 1 base and 2 bases respectively, with 9 bases between them. Per germline, CDR1 SGHRS and CDR2 YFSETQ. For the CDR3, the DNA is TGCGCCAGCAGCTTGTCAGGCGTAAACACCGGGGAGCTGTTTTTT. Translation: CASSLSGVNTGELFF.

V usage is TRBV5-4 and J usage is TRBJ1-3; D is uncertain. Trimming shortened V by 2 bases and J by 1 base, and 10 bases separated the two germline ends. Germline CDR1 reads SGHNT; CDR2 reads YYREEE (reference sequence). The CDR3 sequence is 15 residues long. CDR3 protein: CASSFDPGSGNTIYF. The CDR3 coding sequence is TGTGCCAGCAGCTTTGACCCCGGGTCTGGAAACACCATATATTTT.

This rearrangement joins TRBV7-3 to TRBJ1-1; D perhaps matches TRBD1 (5 bases). Germline CDR1 reads SGHTA; CDR2 reads FQGTGA. Trimming removed 2 bases at V and 3 bases at J, with 7 bases between. The CDR3 is 13 residues long. The CDR3 sequence: CASSLQGYTEAFF. Written as DNA, the CDR3 is TGTGCCAGCAGCTTACAGGGTTACACTGAAGCTTTCTTT.

The chain carries TRBV21-1 and TRBJ1-1; the DNA was not compared with TRBD1, the D call given in the table. TRBV21-1 is a known pseudogene. The CDR3 covers 17 residues. The CDR3 bases are TGTGCCAGCAGCAAGAGGGGGACGGCCTCAAAGAACACTGAAGCTTTCTTT. It codes for CASSKRGTASKNTEAFF.

This sequence joins TRBV11-3 and TRBJ1-1; the D is unclear. CDR3 length: 14 amino acids. From germline, CDR1 is SGHNT and CDR2 YENEEA. Deletions cut 1 base from V and 7 bases from J, with 13 bases between. The CDR3 nucleotides are TGTGCCAGCAGCTTAGCCCGAATCGGGGTTGAAGCTTTCTTT. It is translated as CASSLARIGVEAFF.

This clone showed up just once. V is TRBV5-1 and J is TRBJ2-7; maybe TRBD2 (5 bases). CDR1 and CDR2 from the germline V gene are SGHRS and YFSETQ. The CDR3 length is 15 residues. Trimming left V 4 bases short and J 2 bases short, with 16 bases between. The CDR3 DNA reads as TGCGCCAGCAGCCCCCCGCGGGTCCGTCCCTACGAGCAGTACTTC. Translated: CASSPPRVRPYEQYF.

The J gene is TRBJ2-2, the V gene TRBV18; D not resolved. From germline, CDR1 is KGHSH and CDR2 LQKENI. This CDR3 is 12 amino acids long. The ends were cut back, 3 bases at V and 5 bases at J, with 4 bases in the middle. CDR3 region: CASSPGTGELFF. CDR3 DNA: TGTGCCAGCTCACCGGGAACCGGGGAGCTGTTTTTT.

The chain has TRBV5-1 and TRBJ2-3; D perhaps matches TRBD1 (5 bases). The CDR3 is 16 amino acids. Germline CDR1 and CDR2: SGHRS and YFSETQ. V shed 0 bases and J shed 2 bases, with 13 bases lying between them. CDR3 coding DNA: TGCGCCAGCAGCTTGGAGGCAGGGCAGTACACAGATACGCAGTATTTT. The encoded protein is CASSLEAGQYTDTQYF.

The chain uses TRBV5-4 and TRBJ2-5; D possibly corresponds to TRBD2 (7 bases). The CDR3 extends over 14 amino acids. Trimming removed 2 bases at V and 5 bases at J, with 13 bases between. Per the germline V gene, CDR1 is SGHNT and CDR2 is YYREEE (reference sequence). The CDR3 loop reads CASSFAGASETQYF. Here the CDR3 DNA reads TGTGCCAGCAGCTTCGCGGGGGCTAGCGAGACCCAGTACTTC.